Sequencing of this T cell receptor (beta chain) was carried out in a study of technical replicates of blood from several donors. TCRdb's table, derived via immunoSEQ multiplex PCR, lists solely in-frame clones and lacks some. The sample includes more than 75,000 clones, about 95% of them seen just once. The CDR3 has 14 residues. Between the trimmed V and J ends, which lost 4 bases and 4 bases, there was a span of 14 bases. From germline, CDR1 is MGHRA and CDR2 YSYEKL. This clone was counted once. The origin of this receptor is a human donor in good health. V and J are TRBV4-1 and TRBJ2-7, with D uncertain. The sample comprised T cells isolated from PBMCs. The CDR3 DNA sequence: TGCGCCAGCAGCCCCGACTTCCTTGGGTACGAGCAGTACTTC. It encodes CASSPDFLGYEQYF.